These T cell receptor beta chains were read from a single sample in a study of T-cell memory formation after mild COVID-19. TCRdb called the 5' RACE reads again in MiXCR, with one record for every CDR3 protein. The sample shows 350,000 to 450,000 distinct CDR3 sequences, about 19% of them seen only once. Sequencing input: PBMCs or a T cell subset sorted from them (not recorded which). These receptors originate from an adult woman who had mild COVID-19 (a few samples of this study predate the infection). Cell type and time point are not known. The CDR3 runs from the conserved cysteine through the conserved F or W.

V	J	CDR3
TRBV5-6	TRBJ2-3	CASSLAQTGLAQDTQYF
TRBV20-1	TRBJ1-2	CSASRDPIVYTF
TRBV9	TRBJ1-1	CASSVLPTGALNTEAFF
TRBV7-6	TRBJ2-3	CASSLSQSSGGSTDTQYF
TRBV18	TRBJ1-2	CASSPTGSVNYGYTF
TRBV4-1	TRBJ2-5	CASSQDPVSQETQYF
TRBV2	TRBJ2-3	CASSDVAVVDTQYF
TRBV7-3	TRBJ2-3	CASSRSGVQKTDTQYF
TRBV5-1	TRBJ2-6	CASSGDSGANVLTF
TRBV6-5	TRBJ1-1	CASSLTGGLNTEAFF
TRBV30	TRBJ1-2	CAWRWSRTGYTF
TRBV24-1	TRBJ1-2	CATSDSSDYGYTF
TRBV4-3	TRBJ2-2	CASSPATSGRANTGELFF
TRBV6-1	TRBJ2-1	CATEKTASYNEQFF
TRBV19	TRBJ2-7	CASSTPGGSEQYF
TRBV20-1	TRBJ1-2	CSASSGGNYGYTF
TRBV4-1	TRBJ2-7	CASSQEPFSGGIYEQYF
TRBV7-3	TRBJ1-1	CASSRTQEVQGANTEAFF
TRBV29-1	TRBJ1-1	CSVGDSLNTEAFF
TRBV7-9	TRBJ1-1	CASSLGTGRAFF
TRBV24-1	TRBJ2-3	CATSDFPRTGTDTQYF
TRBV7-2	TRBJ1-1	CASSFRGPPDEAFF
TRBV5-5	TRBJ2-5	CASSLAGTGGLETQYF
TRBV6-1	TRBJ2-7	CASSEGSHQYF
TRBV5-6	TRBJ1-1	CASSLRWTGIGAEAFF
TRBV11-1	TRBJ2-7	CASSLAQTSSYEQYF
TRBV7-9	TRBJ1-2	CASSPTLGFYGYTF
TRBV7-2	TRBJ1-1	CASSKNRGSQAEAFF
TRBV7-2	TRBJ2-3	CASGLRSGGWTDTQYF
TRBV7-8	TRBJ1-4	CASRTGGTNEKLFF
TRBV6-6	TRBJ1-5	CASSLIGIYSNQPQHF
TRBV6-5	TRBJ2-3	CASSRRGGSTDTQYF
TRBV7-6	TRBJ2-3	CASSLVQGDLSTDTQYF
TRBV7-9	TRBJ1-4	CASSLGWQRSSTTATNEKLFF
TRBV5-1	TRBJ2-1	CASSLLAVTSEQFF
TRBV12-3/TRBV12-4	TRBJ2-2	CASSFLRTENTGELFF
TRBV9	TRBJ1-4	CASSGPRGAANEKLFF
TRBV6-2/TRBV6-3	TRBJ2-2	CASSYRGLAGATGELFF
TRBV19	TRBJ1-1	CASTERANTEAFF
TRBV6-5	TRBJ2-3	CASSYSRTSFSGADTQYF
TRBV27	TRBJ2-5	CASSNRGFWQETQYF
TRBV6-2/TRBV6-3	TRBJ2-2	CASSQGGFGELFF
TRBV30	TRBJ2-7	CAWSVTSGSPHEQYF
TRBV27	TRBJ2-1	CASTGRRDRGSNEQFF